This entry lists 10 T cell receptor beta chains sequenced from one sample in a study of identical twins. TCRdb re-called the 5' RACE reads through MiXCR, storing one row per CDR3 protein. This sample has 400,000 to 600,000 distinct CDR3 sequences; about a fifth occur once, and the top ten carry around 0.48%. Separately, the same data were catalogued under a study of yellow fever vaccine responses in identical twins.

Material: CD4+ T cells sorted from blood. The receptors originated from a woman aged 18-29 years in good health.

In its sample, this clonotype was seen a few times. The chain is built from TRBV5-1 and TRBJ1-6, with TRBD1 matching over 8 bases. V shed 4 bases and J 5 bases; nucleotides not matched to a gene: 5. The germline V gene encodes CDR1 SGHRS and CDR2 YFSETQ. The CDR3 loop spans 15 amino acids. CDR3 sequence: CASSPTGDDNSPLHF. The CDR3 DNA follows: TGCGCCAGCAGCCCGACAGGGGACGATAATTCACCCCTCCACTTT.

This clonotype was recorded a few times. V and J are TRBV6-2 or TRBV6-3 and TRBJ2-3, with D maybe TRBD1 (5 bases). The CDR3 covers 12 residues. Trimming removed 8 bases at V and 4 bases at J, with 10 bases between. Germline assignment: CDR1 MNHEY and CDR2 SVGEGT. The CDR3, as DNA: TGTGCCAGCCGCTCACAGGCAGATACGCAGTATTTT. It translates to CASRSQADTQYF.

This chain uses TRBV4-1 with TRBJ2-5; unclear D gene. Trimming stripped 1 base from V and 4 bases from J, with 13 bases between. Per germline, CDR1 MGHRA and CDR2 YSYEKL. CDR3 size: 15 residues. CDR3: CASSQGWRDIETQYF. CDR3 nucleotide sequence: TGCGCCAGCAGCCAAGGGTGGAGAGATATAGAGACCCAGTACTTC.

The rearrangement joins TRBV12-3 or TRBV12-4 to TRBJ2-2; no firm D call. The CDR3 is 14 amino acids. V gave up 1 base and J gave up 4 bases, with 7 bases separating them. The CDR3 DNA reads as TGTGCCAGCAGTTTAGGCGAACTCACCGGGGAGCTGTTTTTT. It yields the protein CASSLGELTGELFF.

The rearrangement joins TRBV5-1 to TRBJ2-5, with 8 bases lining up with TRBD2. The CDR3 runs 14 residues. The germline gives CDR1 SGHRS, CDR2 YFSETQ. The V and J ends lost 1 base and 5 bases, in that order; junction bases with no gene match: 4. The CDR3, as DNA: TGCGCCAGCAGCTTGCTTCGGGAGGGGGAGACCCAGTACTTC. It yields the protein CASSLLREGETQYF.

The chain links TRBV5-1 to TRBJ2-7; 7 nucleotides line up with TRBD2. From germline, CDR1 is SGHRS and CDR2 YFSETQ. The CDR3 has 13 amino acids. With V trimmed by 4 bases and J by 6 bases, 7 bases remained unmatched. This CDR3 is CASSTGAGSEQYV. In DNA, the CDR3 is TGCGCCAGCAGCACCGGAGCGGGATCCGAGCAGTACGTC.

CDR3 region: CASSRTSDQETQYF. The CDR3 DNA reads as TGCGCCAGCAGCAGGACTAGCGATCAAGAGACCCAGTACTTC. The chain employs TRBV5-1 and TRBJ2-5; 9 nucleotides align to TRBD2. Germline CDR1 SGHRS, CDR2 YFSETQ. The CDR3 spans 14 residues. V dropped 4 bases and J dropped 2; count of bases not matched to a gene: 3. Variable domain in full (rest from reference TRBV5-1 and TRBJ2-5): KAGVTQTPRYLIKTRGQQVTLSCSPISGHRSVSWYQQTPGQGLQFLFEYFSETQRNKGNFPGRFSGRQFSNSRSEMNVSTLELGDSALYLCASSRTSDQETQYFGPGTRLLVL.

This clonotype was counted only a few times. This CDR3 reads CASSLLAGGPVDTQYF. The CDR3 nucleotides read TGTGCCAGCAGCCTACTAGCGGGAGGGCCGGTAGATACGCAGTATTTT. The chain employs TRBV7-9 and TRBJ2-3; TRBD2 aligns across 13 bases. The CDR3 is 16 amino acids. CDR1 SEHNR and CDR2 FQNEAQ come from the germline V gene (reference sequence). Trimming at V came to 5 bases and at J to 5 bases, leaving 7 bases not matched to a gene.

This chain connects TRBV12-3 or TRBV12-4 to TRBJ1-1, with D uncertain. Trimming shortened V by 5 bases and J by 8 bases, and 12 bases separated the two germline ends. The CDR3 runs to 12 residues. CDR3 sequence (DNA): TGTGCCAGCAGTCCGAGGTGGACGGAAGCTTTCTTT. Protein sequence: CASSPRWTEAFF.

CDR3 protein: CASSEKLAGVETQYF. The DNA for the CDR3 is TGCGCCAGCAGTGAGAAGCTAGCGGGAGTAGAGACCCAGTACTTC. The chain has TRBV10-1 and TRBJ2-5; 10 bases are a match to TRBD2. The V gene end was trimmed by 2 bases and the J gene end by 4 bases; junction bases not matched to a gene: 4. The CDR3 loop spans 15 amino acids. The germline gives CDR1 WNHNN, CDR2 SYGVQD (reference sequence).